The 23 T cell receptor beta chains listed next were all sequenced from one sample in a study of CD8 T cells in ankylosing spondylitis. MiXCR, run by TCRdb on the 5' RACE reads, gives a single entry per CDR3 protein. The data show around 340,000 distinct CDR3 sequences, with roughly 22% seen just once and less than 15% held by the top ten. The sample comprised blood, either unsorted or a sorted T cell fraction (not recorded which). These receptors all come from a male donor with ankylosing spondylitis or in good health (not recorded which).

This clonotype occurred a few times. As DNA, the CDR3 is TGTGCCAGCACTCCCCCACAAAGACAGGGGGCCGGCACCGGGGAGCTGTTTTTT. It translates to CASTPPQRQGAGTGELFF. V is TRBV6-1 and J is TRBJ2-2, with TRBD1 matching over 10 bases. There are 18 residues in the CDR3. J gave up 4 bases and V 7 bases, and 15 bases lay outside the gene matches. In germline, CDR1 is MNHNS, CDR2 SASEGT.

Many counts were recorded for this clonotype. CDR3 in DNA: TGTGCTAGTGGTTTGGGCCCAGATACGCAGTATTTT. It codes for CASGLGPDTQYF. This chain links TRBV12-5 with TRBJ2-3; D is ambiguous. There are 12 residues in the CDR3. CDR1 is LGHNT and CDR2 is FRNRAP in the germline V gene. Deletions cut 1 base from V and 4 bases from J, with 3 bases between.

This clonotype was observed a few times. This chain links TRBV29-1 with TRBJ2-7; D remains ambiguous. The CDR3 has 11 residues. CDR1 and CDR2 (germline): SQVTM, ANQGSEA. The ends were cut back, 0 bases at V and 7 bases at J, with 7 bases in the middle. The CDR3 is CSVEEAREQYF. In DNA form, the CDR3 reads TGCAGCGTTGAAGAGGCGAGGGAGCAGTACTTC.

This sequence joins TRBV20-1 and TRBJ2-7, with D uncertain. The CDR3 totals 13 residues. Germline CDR1 and CDR2: DFQATT and SNEGSKA (reference sequence). V was cut by 3 bases and J by 2 bases, with 11 bases left in between. CDR3 loop: CSASFSETYEQYF. DNA for the CDR3: TGCAGTGCTAGTTTTTCAGAGACCTACGAGCAGTACTTC.

This clonotype was counted a few times. V and J are TRBV29-1 and TRBJ2-1; no clear D. From germline, CDR1 is SQVTM and CDR2 ANQGSEA. Deletions cut 0 bases from V and 8 bases from J, with 8 bases between. The CDR3 loop spans 12 amino acids. The CDR3 coding sequence is TGCAGCGTTGAAGAAAACAATGATGAGCAGTTCTTC. Its protein product is CSVEENNDEQFF.

This clonotype was recorded a few times. This chain uses TRBV29-1 with TRBJ2-7; D may be TRBD1 (6 bases). This CDR3 has 13 amino acids. V gave up 4 bases and J gave up 3 bases, with 13 bases separating them. Per the germline V gene, CDR1 is SQVTM and CDR2 is ANQGSEA. Written as DNA, the CDR3 is TGCAGCGTTGCAGGGGATTTAGGCTACGAGCAGTACTTC. This encodes CSVAGDLGYEQYF.

V gene TRBV13 combines with J gene TRBJ1-1; TRBD1 matches 8 bases. Trimming cost V 7 bases and J 6 bases; bases outside gene matches: 10. Germline assignment: CDR1 PRHDT and CDR2 FYEKMQ (reference sequence). This CDR3 contains 14 residues. DNA for the CDR3: TGTGCCAGCACCGAGGGCAGGGGGCCCCCTGAAGCTTTCTTT. It is translated as CASTEGRGPPEAFF.

This clonotype was detected a few times. The V and J genes are TRBV29-1 and TRBJ2-7; 7 bases map to TRBD1. There are 14 residues in the CDR3. The germline V gene has CDR1 SQVTM and CDR2 ANQGSEA. V trimming: 7 bases; J trimming: 4 bases; junction bases outside the gene matches: 13. CDR3 protein: CSAVYRGVPYEQYF. The CDR3 bases are TGCAGCGCGGTCTACAGGGGTGTCCCGTACGAGCAGTACTTC.

The rearrangement joins TRBV9 to TRBJ2-1, with D perhaps TRBD1 (6 bases). Germline CDR1 SGDLS, CDR2 YYNGEE. Trimming took 3 bases from V and 7 from J, leaving 17 bases between them. The CDR3 is 15 amino acids. The CDR3 coding sequence is TGTGCCAGCAGCGGAGGACAGCTCCATGGGAATGAGCAGTTCTTC. This encodes CASSGGQLHGNEQFF.

With respect to this clonotype: At one end the junction does not follow the germline gene, possibly because of a read error. J is TRBJ2-7 and V is TRBV5-1; D unclear. Germline CDR1 SGHRS, CDR2 YFSETQ. The CDR3 spans 14 residues. CDR3 amino acids: CASSLGRNSYEQNF. The CDR3 coding sequence is TGCGCCAGCAGCTTGGGAAGAAACTCCTACGAGCAGAACTTC.

A few counts support this clonotype. The chain employs TRBV12-3 or TRBV12-4 and TRBJ2-3; D is undetermined. Trimming cost V 6 bases and J 2 bases, with 12 bases left between them. The CDR3 spans 14 residues. The CDR3 is CASSPAHPTDTQYF. Here the CDR3 DNA reads TGTGCCAGCAGCCCCGCCCATCCCACAGATACGCAGTATTTT.

The genes are TRBV7-9 and TRBJ1-4, with TRBD1 identical over 9 bases. The CDR3 runs to 16 residues. The V and J ends lost 4 bases and 7 bases, in that order; junction bases with no gene match: 10. Germline loops: CDR1 SEHNR, CDR2 FQNEAQ (reference sequence). CDR3 amino acids: CASSSPLDRGGEKLFF. The DNA for the CDR3 is TGTGCCAGCAGCTCGCCCCTGGACAGGGGAGGTGAAAAACTGTTTTTT.

This clonotype showed up just a few times. This chain connects TRBV4-1 to TRBJ2-7, with TRBD1 matching over 7 bases. The V and J ends lost 1 base and 5 bases, in that order; junction bases with no gene match: 14. The CDR3 consists of 17 residues. The germline V gene has CDR1 MGHRA and CDR2 YSYEKL. CDR3 bases: TGCGCCAGCAGCCAAGCTTGGACAGACACCCAGGGGGACGAGCAGTACTTC. The encoded protein is CASSQAWTDTQGDEQYF.

The genes are TRBV6-1 and TRBJ2-2; D possibly corresponds to TRBD2 (5 bases). V was pared by 7 bases and J by 1 base, with 10 bases between. CDR3 length: 14 amino acids. In germline, CDR1 is MNHNS, CDR2 SASEGT. This CDR3 is CASNRGGNTGELFF. The CDR3 DNA reads as TGTGCCAGCAATCGGGGTGGGAACACCGGGGAGCTGTTTTTT.

This clonotype was counted a few times. One junction end disagrees with the germline gene, perhaps due to a read error. The gene calls are TRBV15 and TRBJ2-1; D gene unclear. CDR3 size: 16 residues. Germline-derived CDR1 and CDR2 are LNHNV and YYDKDF (reference sequence). This CDR3 reads CATSGDATLRYDEQFF. As DNA, the CDR3 is TGTGCCACCAGCGGAGACGCCACTTTAAGGTACGATGAGCAGTTCTTC.

Only a few counts were recorded for this clonotype. CDR3 residues: CASSSAATGTLNTEAFF. The DNA of the CDR3 is TGCGCCAGCAGCTCCGCCGCCACAGGGACCTTGAACACTGAAGCTTTCTTT. The chain is built from TRBV5-1 and TRBJ1-1; weak D call: TRBD1 (6 bases). V lost 3 bases and J lost 0, with 18 bases in between. Germline V gene sequence: CDR1 SGHRS, CDR2 YFSETQ. The CDR3 totals 17 residues.

This clonotype was counted many times. The chain uses TRBV21-1 and TRBJ2-3; the table's D gene call, TRBD2, was not cross checked with the DNA. TRBV21-1 is a pseudogene. The CDR3 contains 13 residues. DNA of the CDR3: TGTGCCAGCAGTGGCGGGCGGACAGATACGCAGTATTTT. Translation: CASSGGRTDTQYF.

This clonotype was counted a few times. The chain has TRBV7-9 and TRBJ2-1; D gene uncertain. The V and J ends lost 1 base and 10 bases respectively, with 23 bases between them. This CDR3 has 17 amino acids. CDR1 SEHNR and CDR2 FQNEAQ come from the germline V gene (reference sequence). The chain's CDR3 is CASSLEKVGGRSPEQFF. The CDR3 DNA sequence: TGTGCCAGCAGCTTAGAGAAGGTCGGCGGACGGTCCCCAGAGCAGTTCTTC.

A few counts support this clonotype. The chain joins TRBV29-1 to TRBJ2-5; perhaps D is TRBD1 or TRBD2 (5 bases each). Trimming took 7 bases from V and 9 from J, leaving 24 bases between them. The CDR3 length is 14 residues. Germline CDR1 is SQVTM and CDR2 is ANQGSEA. The CDR3 coding sequence is TGCAGCGCAACAGTGATTCGGGACGAAATAGCCCAGTACTTC. Protein sequence: CSATVIRDEIAQYF. Full variable domain (outside the CDR3, taken from reference TRBV29-1 and TRBJ2-5): SAVISQKPSRDICQRGTSLTIQCQVDSQVTMMFWYRQQPGQSLTLIATANQGSEATYESGFVIDKFPISRPNLTFSTLTVSNMSPEDSSIYLCSATVIRDEIAQYFGPGTRLLVL.

This clonotype came up a few times. The rearrangement joins TRBV3-1 to TRBJ2-7, with D possibly TRBD2 on 5 matching bases. CDR3 length: 16 residues. V shed 0 bases and J shed 1 base, with 13 bases lying between them. Germline loops: CDR1 LGHDT, CDR2 YNNKEL (reference sequence). In nucleotides, the CDR3 is TGTGCCAGCAGCCAAGATGGCCTAGCTGTTTCCTACGAGCAGTACTTC. Encoded protein: CASSQDGLAVSYEQYF.

The chain uses TRBV7-9 and TRBJ2-7; 7 bases align to TRBD1. CDR3 length: 16 amino acids. CDR1 and CDR2 from the germline V gene are SEHNR and FQNEAQ (reference sequence). V lost 0 bases and J lost 5; bases outside the gene matches: 10. For the CDR3, the DNA is TGTGCCAGCAGCTTAGCCGAAGACCCCAGGGGGAACGAGCAGTACTTC. It is translated as CASSLAEDPRGNEQYF.

In its sample, this clonotype was seen a few times. J is TRBJ2-6 and V is TRBV7-9, with D unclear. V lost 5 bases to trimming and J lost 0 bases, with 11 bases between them. The V gene's germline CDR1 is SEHNR and CDR2 FQNEAQ (reference sequence). The CDR3 loop spans 16 amino acids. This CDR3 is CASSTHQSSGANVLTF. The CDR3 DNA reads TGTGCCAGCAGCACTCACCAATCCTCTGGGGCCAACGTCCTGACTTTC. Combining the CDR3 with reference TRBV7-9 and TRBJ2-6 gives the whole variable domain DTGVSQNPRHKITKRGQNVTFRCDPISEHNRLYWYRQTLGQGPEFLTYFQNEAQLEKSRLLSDRFSAERPKGSFSTLEIQRTEQGDSAMYLCASSTHQSSGANVLTFGAGSRLTVL.

This clonotype occurred a few times. This chain joins TRBV29-1 and TRBJ2-5, with 8 bases aligning to TRBD1. CDR1 is SQVTM, CDR2 ANQGSEA, per germline. This CDR3 comprises 16 residues. The trim removed 6 bases at V and 2 bases at J, leaving 14 bases unmatched. CDR3 DNA sequence: TGCAGCGTCCACACCCGGGACAGGAAACTTCAAGAGACCCAGTACTTC. Translation: CSVHTRDRKLQETQYF.